One T cell receptor beta chain is described in this entry. What it binds is unknown. PCR used 60 Vbeta primers and 13 Jbeta primers. This table comes from immunoSEQ multiplex PCR, and its TCRdb copy is limited to in-frame clones, with some not included. The data contain 200,000 to 250,000 clones, almost 85% of them seen just once; the ten biggest clones take up 0.58%. This specimen comes from a study of cytomegalovirus exposure and HLA in healthy donors. Study results and caveats: Rates of TCR association differed by HLA locus in a later analysis, with DRB1 highest and HLA-C lowest.

With 6 bases clipped from V and 3 bases from J, the junction kept 8 bases outside the gene matches. The CDR3 is 14 residues long. Germline lookup yields CDR1 SGHTS and CDR2 YDEGEE. Specimen: PBMCs. The V and J genes are TRBV5-8 and TRBJ1-1, with 7 bases matching TRBD1. This clonotype was sampled from a middle-aged woman in good health and CMV-seronegative. The CDR3 loop is CASNKDRVDTEAFF. The CDR3 region has the DNA TGTGCCAGCAACAAAGACAGGGTTGACACTGAAGCTTTCTTT.